The sequence of this T cell receptor beta chain was determined in a study of T cells in Graves' hyperthyroidism and ophthalmopathy. Across the whole study: Before treatment of any kind, peripheral blood was taken at initial diagnosis. Study-wide points: Ophthalmopathy and stable hyperthyroidism were separated by a 13 V-J model. Peripheral blood also featured most of the thyroid clonotypes expanded above 0.001.

This CDR3 has 14 residues. V dropped 4 bases and J dropped 7 bases, with 16 bases sitting between them. The germline CDR1 and CDR2 sequences are MDHEN and SYDVKM. This clonotype was picked up many times. Its target is not known. Amplification of TCR beta CDR3 regions used RNA as the template. Initially, a first-round RT-PCR of the TCR CDR3 employed the HTBI primer set. TCRdb itself ran the multiplex PCR reads through MiXCR, one entry per CDR3 protein. The repertoire holds hundreds of thousands of distinct CDR3 sequences, roughly 14% seen once, with around 4.5% in the top ten. Uncontrolled infection, other autoimmune disease, pregnancy or lactation excluded patients.

The sequenced material came from blood. The V gene is TRBV28, the J gene TRBJ1-2; D is unresolved. This receptor was obtained from a woman aged 40 to 55 with Graves' ophthalmopathy. This CDR3 is CASSSGSFTGGYTF. CDR3 sequence (DNA): TGTGCCAGCAGTTCCGGATCCTTCACCGGTGGCTACACCTTC.